The clone carrying this TCR beta chain was observed once. What it recognizes is unknown. Germline loops: CDR1 LGHNA, CDR2 YNFKEQ. CDR3 length: 15 amino acids. V shed 4 bases, J shed 4 bases, and the junction held 6 bases outside the gene matches. The source of the sample is a study of cytomegalovirus exposure and HLA in healthy donors. Whole-study results and caveats: Cytomegalovirus-associated TCR beta chains were listed, numbering 150 to 200. Reports showed the classifier diagnosing cytomegalovirus status with high specificity and sensitivity.

PCR primers comprised 60 Vbeta and 13 Jbeta primers. Libraries were prepared by immunoSEQ multiplex PCR; TCRdb keeps only in-frame clonotypes and omits some of them. The table shows about 130,000 clones, with approximately 80% occurring only once. The sequenced material came from PBMCs. This chain links TRBV4-2 with TRBJ2-7; 11 positions match TRBD2. The receptor was isolated from a man in his thirties or forties in good health and CMV-seronegative. CDR3 sequence (DNA): TGTGCCAGCAGCCGTGAGATAGCGGGAGGGTACGAGCAGTACTTC. It is translated as CASSREIAGGYEQYF.